This T cell receptor (beta chain) emerged from a study of T-cell reconstitution after alpha-beta-depleted transplantation in children. General observations from the study: It was surviving recipient T cells and thymic progenitors that gave some patients high TCRbeta diversity at day 60. At one year after transplant, newly produced T cells mostly accounted for T-cell counts and diversity. Several hundred rapidly expanded clones from non-depleted graft cells reportedly supplied alpha-beta T cells about two months post-transplant.

This clonotype was counted a few times. The antigen is unknown. Researchers prepared the TCRbeta library using unique molecular identifiers, the study reports. TCRdb redid the calling of the PCR reads with MiXCR, one entry per CDR3 protein. The table lists 250,000 to 350,000 distinct CDR3 sequences, about a quarter of them singletons. Trimming left V 0 bases short and J 4 bases short, with 9 bases between. This CDR3 is built from 14 residues. Germline CDR1 and CDR2: LNHNV and YYDKDF (reference sequence). V gene TRBV15 combines with J gene TRBJ1-1; possible D gene TRBD1, 5 bases. The origin of this receptor is a male patient aged 10 to 17 who had a stem cell transplant for acute lymphoblastic leukemia, so the T cells may come from the graft donor. The sequences come from PBMCs, mostly from graft donor cells, collected 180 days after TCRalphabeta/CD19-depleted stem cell transplant. Written as DNA, the CDR3 is TGTGCCACCAGCAGAGACGGCGGGGGCACTGAAGCTTTCTTT. The encoded protein is CATSRDGGGTEAFF. Supplemented by reference TRBV15 and TRBJ1-1, the full variable domain reads DAMVIQNPRYQVTQFGKPVTLSCSQTLNHNVMYWYQQKSSQAPKLLFHYYDKDFNNEADTPDNFQSRRPNTSFCFLDIRSPGLGDTAMYLCATSRDGGGTEAFFGQGTRLTVV.